Following are 11 T cell receptor beta chains from one sample sequenced in a study of T cell responses to AZD1222 COVID-19 vaccine. Clones were sequenced by immunoSEQ multiplex PCR, and TCRdb holds only the in-frame ones, with some missing. The top ten hold 4% to 5.5% of the sample, which has 160,000 or so clones, roughly 92% seen once. The sample was peripheral blood, taken 28 days after the second AZD1222 dose. These receptors all come from an adult who received the AZD1222 COVID-19 vaccine.

The CDR3: CASSQDFPLILQGADTGELFF. DNA for the CDR3: TGCGCCAGCAGCCAAGATTTCCCTCTAATACTACAGGGGGCGGACACCGGGGAGCTGTTTTTT. This chain uses TRBV4-3 with TRBJ2-2, with TRBD1 matching 9 bases. This CDR3 spans 21 amino acids. The V gene end was trimmed by 0 bases and the J gene end by 3 bases; junction bases not matched to a gene: 17. Germline V lookup: CDR1 LGHNA, CDR2 YSLEER.

This sequence joins TRBV18 and TRBJ2-5, with TRBD1 matching 11 bases. CDR1 KGHSH and CDR2 LQKENI come from the germline V gene. The CDR3 is made up of 15 amino acids. The junction had 6 bases not matched to a gene; V was cut back by 5 bases and J by 4 bases. CDR3 in amino acids: CASSWPGQGGETQYF. The CDR3 DNA sequence: TGTGCCAGCTCATGGCCGGGACAGGGGGGAGAGACCCAGTACTTC. The variable domain in full, with the rest retrieved from reference TRBV18 and TRBJ2-5, is NAGVMQNPRHLVRRRGQEARLRCSPMKGHSHVYWYRQLPEEGLKFMVYLQKENIIDESGMPKERFSAEFPKEGPSILRIQQVVRGDSAAYFCASSWPGQGGETQYFGPGTRLLVL.

The V and J genes are TRBV25-1 and TRBJ2-1; D is unclear. Germline CDR1 and CDR2: MGHDK and SYGVNS. This CDR3 contains 11 residues. With 7 bases removed from V and 7 bases from J, the gap between germline ends came to 8 bases. The DNA for the CDR3 is TGTGCCAGCAAGGAGAATAATGAGCAGTTCTTC. Its protein is CASKENNEQFF.

The rearrangement links TRBV6-1 to TRBJ2-7; D gene ambiguous. CDR3 length: 13 residues. CDR1 and CDR2 from the germline V gene are MNHNS and SASEGT. Trimming stripped 3 bases from V and 2 bases from J, with 8 bases between. The CDR3 loop is CASSEVVAYEQYF. In DNA, the CDR3 is TGTGCCAGCAGTGAGGTAGTTGCCTACGAGCAGTACTTC.

Written as DNA, the CDR3 is TGTGCCAGCAGCTTTCAGAGTACCACTGAAGCTTTCTTT. This codes for CASSFQSTTEAFF. This rearrangement joins TRBV9 to TRBJ1-1; the D is unclear. Germline V gene data show CDR1 as SGDLS and CDR2 as YYNGEE. Trimming stripped 4 bases from V and 4 bases from J, with 11 bases between. CDR3 length: 13 residues.

This sequence joins TRBV30 and TRBJ1-2; D is ambiguous. Germline CDR1 is GTSNPN and CDR2 is SVGIG (reference sequence). Trimming removed 2 bases from V and 4 bases from J, with 23 bases in between. The CDR3 is 17 residues long. The CDR3 DNA reads as TGTGCCTGGAGTAGTTCGGGAAGACTCACCTTTGCCTATGGCTACACCTTC. This sequence encodes CAWSSSGRLTFAYGYTF.

V is TRBV10-2 and J is TRBJ1-1; no firm D call. V was clipped by 3 bases and J by 1 base, with 9 bases between them. The germline V gene encodes CDR1 WSHSY and CDR2 SAAADI. This CDR3 region has 14 residues. The CDR3 region is CASSDSWGNTEAFF. The CDR3 DNA sequence: TGCGCCAGCAGTGATTCGTGGGGGAACACTGAAGCTTTCTTT.

The gene calls are TRBV2 and TRBJ2-2; D is perhaps TRBD2 (5 bases). The V and J ends lost 2 bases and 1 base respectively, with 8 bases between them. The V gene's germline CDR1 is SNHLY and CDR2 FYNNEI. CDR3 length equals 15 residues. CDR3 sequence reads: CASSELRVNTGELFF. The CDR3 nucleotides read TGTGCCAGCAGTGAACTGCGGGTGAACACCGGGGAGCTGTTTTTT.

The V gene is TRBV3-1 (or the pseudogene TRBV3-2), the J gene TRBJ1-2; D ambiguous. The CDR3 spans 15 residues. V shed 2 bases and J shed 4 bases, with 14 bases lying between them. Germline CDR1 LGHDT, CDR2 YNNKEL (reference sequence). The DNA for the CDR3 is TGTGCCAGCAGCCAATCTTCGGAGCGGTCCTATGGCTACACCTTC. This encodes CASSQSSERSYGYTF.

In DNA form, the CDR3 reads TGTGCCAGCAGTTACCGGGGGCCAGAGACCCAGTACTTC. Its translation: CASSYRGPETQYF. V is TRBV6-2 or TRBV6-3 and J is TRBJ2-5, with D tentatively TRBD1 or TRBD2 (6 bases each). Germline lookup yields CDR1 MNHEY and CDR2 SVGEGT. V was cut by 2 bases and J by 4 bases, with 8 bases left in between. This CDR3 has 13 residues.

J is TRBJ2-1 and V is TRBV5-1, with 7 bases fitting TRBD2. The J segment lost 7 bases and the V segment lost 3 bases, leaving 10 bases of the junction unmatched. The CDR3 is made up of 15 amino acids. Germline-derived CDR1 and CDR2 are SGHRS and YFSETQ. CDR3 sequence reads: CASSSIPSGANEQFF. DNA for the CDR3: TGCGCCAGCAGCTCGATTCCTAGCGGAGCAAATGAGCAGTTCTTC. Filled out from reference TRBV5-1 and TRBJ2-1, the complete variable domain reads KAGVTQTPRYLIKTRGQQVTLSCSPISGHRSVSWYQQTPGQGLQFLFEYFSETQRNKGNFPGRFSGRQFSNSRSEMNVSTLELGDSALYLCASSSIPSGANEQFFGPGTRLTVL.